Following are 15 T cell receptor beta chains from one sample sequenced in a study of shared clonotypes between healthy human individuals. Method: immunoSEQ multiplex PCR; TCRdb's copy keeps in-frame clones and lacks some. Of some 1 million clones listed, around 74% are singletons. The sequencing input was memory CD4+ T cells sorted from blood. The subset is: CD45RA-negative fraction. All receptors derive from a man aged 18 to 29 in good health.

This clone was found a few times. V is TRBV10-3 and J is TRBJ1-2, with a possible D match to TRBD1 (5 bases). The CDR3 contains 13 residues. V lost 7 bases, J lost 6 bases, and 15 bases lay in between. Germline CDR1 is ENHRY and CDR2 is SYGVKD. This chain's CDR3 is CAINAGSANGYTF. The CDR3 nucleotides are TGTGCCATCAACGCAGGGTCAGCGAATGGCTACACCTTC.

The chain links TRBV15 to TRBJ2-4; D uncertain. Germline lookup yields CDR1 LNHNV and CDR2 YYDKDF (reference sequence). Between the trimmed V and J ends, which lost 0 bases and 1 base, there was a span of 7 bases. This CDR3 comprises 15 residues. This CDR3 is CATSRDYSAKNIQYF. CDR3 in DNA: TGTGCCACCAGCAGAGATTACAGCGCCAAAAACATTCAGTACTTC.

This chain links TRBV7-6 with TRBJ2-7, with TRBD2 matching 9 bases. Trimming took 3 bases from V and 4 from J; bases not matched to a gene: 4. The CDR3 is 14 amino acids. From germline, CDR1 is SGHVS and CDR2 FNYEAQ. As DNA, the CDR3 is TGTGCCAGCAGCTTGGCTAGCGGGAATTACGAGCAGTACTTC. This translates into CASSLASGNYEQYF.

The chain combines TRBV5-1 with TRBJ2-1; D gene uncertain. The ends were cut back, 2 bases at V and 12 bases at J, with 12 bases in the middle. The CDR3 length is 12 residues. Germline V gives CDR1 SGHRS, CDR2 YFSETQ. CDR3 protein: CASSFPGSMQFF. The CDR3 region has the DNA TGCGCCAGCAGCTTCCCAGGCTCTATGCAGTTCTTC.

In this sample, this clone turned up many times. This chain uses TRBV5-6 with TRBJ2-5, with 10 bases that match TRBD2. The CDR3 extends over 16 amino acids. With V trimmed by 2 bases and J by 1 base, 5 bases remained unmatched. Germline assignment: CDR1 SGHDT and CDR2 YYEEEE. This CDR3 is CASSLAGGGSQETQYF. The CDR3, as DNA: TGTGCCAGCAGCTTAGCGGGAGGGGGCAGCCAAGAGACCCAGTACTTC. The full variable domain, completed using reference TRBV5-6 and TRBJ2-5, is DAGVTQSPTHLIKTRGQQVTLRCSPKSGHDTVSWYQQALGQGPQFIFQYYEEEERQRGNFPDRFSGHQFPNYSSELNVNALLLGDSALYLCASSLAGGGSQETQYFGPGTRLLVL.

This clone was detected only once. The J gene is TRBJ1-1, the V gene TRBV5-4; D is undetermined. This CDR3 has 14 amino acids. Trimming removed 0 bases at V and 1 base at J, with 7 bases between. Germline V gene data show CDR1 as SGHNT and CDR2 as YYREEE (reference sequence). The CDR3: CASSLAAGNTEAFF. In DNA, the CDR3 is TGTGCCAGCAGCTTGGCGGCAGGGAACACTGAAGCTTTCTTT.

The genes are TRBV11-2 and TRBJ1-1; possibly TRBD1 for D (6 bases). The CDR3 extends over 13 amino acids. From germline, CDR1 is SGHAT and CDR2 FQNNGV. V lost 2 bases, J lost 11 bases, and 15 bases lay in between. The chain's CDR3 is CASSLFGGSLAFF. For the CDR3, the DNA is TGTGCCAGCAGCTTATTTGGGGGCTCTTTGGCTTTCTTT.

The gene calls are TRBV5-1 and TRBJ2-2; a weak D match, TRBD2 (6 bases). This CDR3 is 14 amino acids long. Germline V gives CDR1 SGHRS, CDR2 YFSETQ. Trimming left V 6 bases short and J 6 bases short, with 15 bases between. The CDR3, as DNA: TGCGCCAGCACCCAGGACTATTACTCCGGGGAGCTGTTTTTT. Protein: CASTQDYYSGELFF.

The J gene is TRBJ2-5, the V gene TRBV5-4; maybe TRBD1 (5 bases). The CDR3 runs to 14 residues. Germline CDR1 reads SGHNT; CDR2 reads YYREEE (reference sequence). Deletions cut 2 bases from V and 6 bases from J, with 14 bases between. The CDR3 region is CASSLETVAQTQYF. The CDR3 nucleotides are TGTGCCAGCAGCTTAGAGACAGTCGCGCAGACCCAGTACTTC.

The chain has TRBV11-3 and TRBJ2-5; no clear D gene. The CDR3 length is 13 residues. Trimming removed 4 bases from V and 8 bases from J, with 14 bases in between. From germline, CDR1 is SGHNT and CDR2 YENEEA. CDR3: CASSSSGQETQYF. The CDR3 coding sequence is TGTGCCAGCAGCTCCTCCGGCCAGGAAACCCAGTACTTC.

This clone has just a few counts. The chain has TRBV6-1 and TRBJ2-1, with TRBD1 matching over 8 bases. This CDR3 contains 12 residues. CDR1 and CDR2 from the germline V gene are MNHNS and SASEGT. Trimming at V came to 3 bases and at J to 15 bases, leaving 7 bases not matched to a gene. The CDR3 DNA sequence: TGTGCCAGCAGTGATACACAGGGGGTTCGGTTCTTC. Amino acid sequence: CASSDTQGVRFF.

The chain carries TRBV5-1 and TRBJ2-3; no definite D call. Germline lookup yields CDR1 SGHRS and CDR2 YFSETQ. CDR3 size: 14 residues. Trimming took 1 base from V and 6 from J, leaving 12 bases between them. The CDR3 DNA reads as TGCGCCAGCAGCTTGTCCCCCGGCAGCGATACGCAGTATTTT. Residues: CASSLSPGSDTQYF.

The table lists this clone with a few counts. The chain uses TRBV6-1 and TRBJ2-7; 8 nucleotides align to TRBD1. Germline V gene lookup returns CDR1 MNHNS and CDR2 SASEGT. The CDR3 extends over 14 amino acids. The CDR3 region is CASRQGLLSYEQYF. CDR3 nucleotide sequence: TGTGCATCAAGACAGGGGCTCCTCTCCTACGAGCAGTACTTC.

This chain connects TRBV6-7 to TRBJ2-7; 9 bases are shared with TRBD1. TRBV6-7 is treated as an ORF (open reading frame) with a function not yet certain. This CDR3 is 16 amino acids long. J gave up 4 bases and V 2 bases, and 9 bases lay outside the gene matches. The CDR3 sequence is CASSYPRGQGNYEQYF. The DNA of the CDR3 is TGTGCCAGCAGTTACCCGAGGGGACAGGGTAATTACGAGCAGTACTTC.

The V call is TRBV5-1, the J call TRBJ2-5, with 8 bases fitting TRBD2. The CDR3 covers 13 residues. V was pared by 7 bases and J by 2 bases, with 4 bases of the junction left unmatched. The germline V gene has CDR1 SGHRS and CDR2 YFSETQ. CDR3 protein: CASSAGGQETQYF. CDR3 nucleotides: TGCGCCAGCTCGGCGGGGGGTCAAGAGACCCAGTACTTC.